The rows below give T cell receptor beta chains drawn from one sample of a study of a mutant IDH1 vaccine in newly diagnosed glioma. Profiled with immunoSEQ multiplex PCR; TCRdb holds only in-frame clones, not every one. This sample has roughly 110,000 clones, with 90% found just once. These TCRs are of unknown antigen specificity. Sequenced material: PBMCs, taken from a glioma patient whose treatment included an IDH1 peptide vaccine. Receptor source: a woman aged 45-65 years with glioma. CDR3s include the opening cysteine and the closing phenylalanine or tryptophan. Fields, in order: J gene, clone size, D gene, V gene, CDR3 DNA, CDR3 protein. A D gene is named only where the DNA matches it firmly. Not all rows give a size; the values are once, few, many and, for expanded clones, a class.

TRBJ2-1	.	.	TRBV19	TGTGCCAGTAGTATGACTAGATCGAGCTCCTACAATGAGCAGTTCTTC	CASSMTRSSSYNEQFF
TRBJ1-1	.	TRBD1	TRBV6-6	TGTGCCAGCACCGATCAGGGACAGCACCATAAAGCTTTCTTT	CASTDQGQHHKAFF
TRBJ1-1	.	.	TRBV2	TGTGCCAGCAGTGAAACCGGGGTGACTGAAGCTTTCTTT	CASSETGVTEAFF
TRBJ1-1	.	TRBD1	TRBV7-9	TGTGCCAGCAGCCCCCAGGGGGAGAACACTGAAGCTTTCTTT	CASSPQGENTEAFF
TRBJ1-6	.	.	TRBV5-1	TGCGCCAGCAGCTCAGACGCTTCACCCCTCCACTTT	CASSSDASPLHF
TRBJ1-6	once	.	TRBV28	TGTGCCAGCAGGTACACAGCCAGCTATAATTCACCCCTCCACTTT	CASRYTASYNSPLHF
TRBJ2-7	.	.	TRBV7-8	TGTGCCAGCAGCTTCTACTACGAGCAGTACTTC	CASSFYYEQYF
TRBJ1-2	.	.	TRBV11-3	TGTGCCAGCAGCTTAGGACCCTTTCACCTCATCTATGGCTACACCTTC	CASSLGPFHLIYGYTF
TRBJ1-1	.	.	TRBV4-1	TGCGCCAGCAGCGGACCGTTGTTCAACACTGAAGCTTTCTTT	CASSGPLFNTEAFF
TRBJ2-5	.	TRBD2	TRBV7-3	TGTGCCAGCAGCGCGGGAGGACTAGCGGGGGAGACCCAGTACTTC	CASSAGGLAGETQYF
TRBJ1-3	.	.	TRBV27	TGTGCCAGCAGTCTCGGGGTAGGCTCTGGAAACACCATATATTTT	CASSLGVGSGNTIYF
TRBJ2-7	.	TRBD2	TRBV6-1	TGTGCCGGCCGCGGGGCGGGAGAGGGCTACGAGCAGTACTTC	CAGRGAGEGYEQYF
TRBJ2-1	.	TRBD2	TRBV6-5	TGTGCCAGCAGGGCTAGCGGGGGGGGGAATGAGCAGTTCTTC	CASRASGGGNEQFF